The source of this T cell receptor beta chain is a study of shared clonotypes between healthy human individuals. Germline V gene lookup returns CDR1 SGHDN and CDR2 FVKESK. V was trimmed by 1 base and J by 2 bases, leaving 3 bases between them. This CDR3 is built from 12 residues. The repertoire was sequenced with immunoSEQ multiplex PCR; TCRdb's copy has only in-frame clones and lacks some. The sample includes around 690,000 clones, roughly 87% seen only once; the top ten take 34%. V and J are TRBV14 and TRBJ2-7; no firm D call. This TCR was recovered from a man aged 18 to 30 in good health. Some clones in this sample may be carry-over from other donors' samples. The sequencing sample was made of memory CD8+ T cells from PBMCs. The subset: CD45RO+ cells pooled with CCR7-negative TemRA cells. CDR3 sequence reads: CASSQGPYEQYF. CDR3 nucleotides: TGTGCCAGCAGCCAAGGACCCTACGAGCAGTACTTC.